These T cell receptor beta chains were read from a single sample in a study of cytomegalovirus exposure and HLA in healthy donors. Profiling relied on immunoSEQ multiplex PCR, and the TCRdb table lists in-frame clones only, not all of them. The sample lists 130,000 or so clones, 82% occurring once. Sequencing used PBMCs. The receptors originated from a woman aged 50 to 60 in good health and CMV-seropositive. The CDR3 runs from the conserved cysteine through the conserved F or W. Each record gives: J gene, V gene, CDR3 length, CDR3 protein.

J gene: TRBJ1-1; V gene: TRBV30; CDR3 length: 13; CDR3 protein: CAWSGQRNTEAFF
J gene: TRBJ1-1; V gene: TRBV4-1; CDR3 length: 14; CDR3 protein: CASSLRQGETEAFF
J gene: TRBJ2-1; V gene: TRBV18; CDR3 length: 15; CDR3 protein: CASSRLAGVSNEQFF
J gene: TRBJ1-2; V gene: TRBV27; CDR3 length: 13; CDR3 protein: CASSLWGDYGYTF
J gene: TRBJ2-2; V gene: TRBV6-1; CDR3 length: 17; CDR3 protein: CASSEAADRGGTGELFF
J gene: TRBJ2-3; V gene: TRBV7-2; CDR3 length: 16; CDR3 protein: CASSSGLGGATDTQYF
J gene: TRBJ1-1; V gene: TRBV6-5; CDR3 length: 14; CDR3 protein: CASSENIRRTEAFF
J gene: TRBJ1-2; V gene: TRBV30; CDR3 length: 14; CDR3 protein: CAWSVPGAGRGYTF
J gene: TRBJ1-1; V gene: TRBV30; CDR3 length: 14; CDR3 protein: CAWSQRGGGTEAFF
J gene: TRBJ2-1; V gene: TRBV4-3; CDR3 length: 13; CDR3 protein: CASSHPIHNEQFF
J gene: TRBJ2-1; V gene: TRBV28; CDR3 length: 15; CDR3 protein: CASSLGQGISNEQFF
J gene: TRBJ2-1; V gene: TRBV5-4; CDR3 length: 16; CDR3 protein: CASSSPSGPPYNEQFF
J gene: TRBJ2-5; V gene: TRBV19; CDR3 length: 18; CDR3 protein: CASSISHTSGGSQETQYF
J gene: TRBJ2-3; V gene: TRBV7-6; CDR3 length: 14; CDR3 protein: CASSQGLSTDTQYF
J gene: TRBJ1-2; V gene: TRBV29-1; CDR3 length: 14; CDR3 protein: CSVEGDSLFYGYTF
J gene: TRBJ1-5; V gene: TRBV4-1; CDR3 length: 14; CDR3 protein: CASSPPGQNQPQHF
J gene: TRBJ1-5; V gene: TRBV23-1; CDR3 length: 17; CDR3 protein: CASSQSKIRRGNQPQHF
J gene: TRBJ2-1; V gene: TRBV6-4; CDR3 length: 13; CDR3 protein: CASSEDSNNEQFF
J gene: TRBJ2-5; V gene: TRBV2; CDR3 length: 13; CDR3 protein: CARMDRVGETQYF
J gene: TRBJ2-7; V gene: TRBV6-5; CDR3 length: 16; CDR3 protein: CASSSRSGTGGYEQYF
J gene: TRBJ2-1; V gene: TRBV5-4; CDR3 length: 17; CDR3 protein: CASSLGAPGTAYNEQFF
J gene: TRBJ1-2; V gene: TRBV28; CDR3 length: 14; CDR3 protein: CASSLLLSSYGYTF
J gene: TRBJ1-2; V gene: TRBV27; CDR3 length: 15; CDR3 protein: CASTRSPGQVNGYTF
J gene: TRBJ1-1; V gene: TRBV5-1; CDR3 length: 13; CDR3 protein: CASSQGGGSEAFF
J gene: TRBJ2-1; V gene: TRBV30; CDR3 length: 18; CDR3 protein: CARTAGTSGRGAYNEQFF
J gene: TRBJ2-5; V gene: TRBV5-1; CDR3 length: 14; CDR3 protein: CASSLGESRETQYF
J gene: TRBJ1-1; V gene: TRBV28; CDR3 length: 13; CDR3 protein: CASRLPGGVEAFF
J gene: TRBJ1-4; V gene: TRBV6-5; CDR3 length: 13; CDR3 protein: CASREGGHEKLFF
J gene: TRBJ2-3; V gene: TRBV2; CDR3 length: 14; CDR3 protein: CASKAGLSTDTQYF
J gene: TRBJ1-6; V gene: TRBV25-1; CDR3 length: 16; CDR3 protein: CASSPSHAHYNSPLHF
J gene: TRBJ2-7; V gene: TRBV18; CDR3 length: 16; CDR3 protein: CASSSGTSGVKNEQYF
J gene: TRBJ1-4; V gene: TRBV14; CDR3 length: 15; CDR3 protein: CASSQGGTAIGKLFF
J gene: TRBJ1-6; V gene: TRBV7-2; CDR3 length: 12; CDR3 protein: CASSSVNSPLHF
J gene: TRBJ2-5; V gene: TRBV2; CDR3 length: 12; CDR3 protein: CASSETGETQYF
J gene: -; V gene: TRBV7-9; CDR3 length: 14; CDR3 protein: CASSAPQGSYEQYF
J gene: TRBJ2-3; V gene: TRBV13; CDR3 length: 16; CDR3 protein: CASSRLSGAEADTQYF
J gene: TRBJ1-2; V gene: TRBV5-6; CDR3 length: 17; CDR3 protein: CASSLGAGPGQGYGYTF
J gene: TRBJ2-7; V gene: TRBV28; CDR3 length: 18; CDR3 protein: CASSDGWGGLHPPYEQYF
J gene: TRBJ2-1; V gene: TRBV14; CDR3 length: 15; CDR3 protein: CASSPLAGPYNEQFF
J gene: TRBJ2-3; V gene: TRBV6-1; CDR3 length: 15; CDR3 protein: CASSEWATDTDTQYF
J gene: TRBJ2-4; V gene: TRBV10-1; CDR3 length: 13; CDR3 protein: CASRTGTSGRMYF
J gene: TRBJ1-2; V gene: TRBV7-9; CDR3 length: 15; CDR3 protein: CSGQGGSPSNYGYTF
J gene: TRBJ2-3; V gene: TRBV7-9; CDR3 length: 12; CDR3 protein: CASSPNLDTQYF
J gene: TRBJ2-1; V gene: TRBV6-5; CDR3 length: 15; CDR3 protein: CASRSGQGPYNEQFF
J gene: TRBJ1-2; V gene: TRBV11-2; CDR3 length: 13; CDR3 protein: CASSLLPDYGYTF
J gene: TRBJ1-1; V gene: TRBV11-2; CDR3 length: 13; CDR3 protein: CASSPSLSTEAFF
J gene: TRBJ1-2; V gene: TRBV9; CDR3 length: 13; CDR3 protein: CASTQGRDYGYTF
J gene: TRBJ2-5; V gene: TRBV12-5; CDR3 length: 13; CDR3 protein: CASGTSGEETQYF
J gene: TRBJ1-5; V gene: TRBV19; CDR3 length: 16; CDR3 protein: CASSLGGGIGNQPQHF